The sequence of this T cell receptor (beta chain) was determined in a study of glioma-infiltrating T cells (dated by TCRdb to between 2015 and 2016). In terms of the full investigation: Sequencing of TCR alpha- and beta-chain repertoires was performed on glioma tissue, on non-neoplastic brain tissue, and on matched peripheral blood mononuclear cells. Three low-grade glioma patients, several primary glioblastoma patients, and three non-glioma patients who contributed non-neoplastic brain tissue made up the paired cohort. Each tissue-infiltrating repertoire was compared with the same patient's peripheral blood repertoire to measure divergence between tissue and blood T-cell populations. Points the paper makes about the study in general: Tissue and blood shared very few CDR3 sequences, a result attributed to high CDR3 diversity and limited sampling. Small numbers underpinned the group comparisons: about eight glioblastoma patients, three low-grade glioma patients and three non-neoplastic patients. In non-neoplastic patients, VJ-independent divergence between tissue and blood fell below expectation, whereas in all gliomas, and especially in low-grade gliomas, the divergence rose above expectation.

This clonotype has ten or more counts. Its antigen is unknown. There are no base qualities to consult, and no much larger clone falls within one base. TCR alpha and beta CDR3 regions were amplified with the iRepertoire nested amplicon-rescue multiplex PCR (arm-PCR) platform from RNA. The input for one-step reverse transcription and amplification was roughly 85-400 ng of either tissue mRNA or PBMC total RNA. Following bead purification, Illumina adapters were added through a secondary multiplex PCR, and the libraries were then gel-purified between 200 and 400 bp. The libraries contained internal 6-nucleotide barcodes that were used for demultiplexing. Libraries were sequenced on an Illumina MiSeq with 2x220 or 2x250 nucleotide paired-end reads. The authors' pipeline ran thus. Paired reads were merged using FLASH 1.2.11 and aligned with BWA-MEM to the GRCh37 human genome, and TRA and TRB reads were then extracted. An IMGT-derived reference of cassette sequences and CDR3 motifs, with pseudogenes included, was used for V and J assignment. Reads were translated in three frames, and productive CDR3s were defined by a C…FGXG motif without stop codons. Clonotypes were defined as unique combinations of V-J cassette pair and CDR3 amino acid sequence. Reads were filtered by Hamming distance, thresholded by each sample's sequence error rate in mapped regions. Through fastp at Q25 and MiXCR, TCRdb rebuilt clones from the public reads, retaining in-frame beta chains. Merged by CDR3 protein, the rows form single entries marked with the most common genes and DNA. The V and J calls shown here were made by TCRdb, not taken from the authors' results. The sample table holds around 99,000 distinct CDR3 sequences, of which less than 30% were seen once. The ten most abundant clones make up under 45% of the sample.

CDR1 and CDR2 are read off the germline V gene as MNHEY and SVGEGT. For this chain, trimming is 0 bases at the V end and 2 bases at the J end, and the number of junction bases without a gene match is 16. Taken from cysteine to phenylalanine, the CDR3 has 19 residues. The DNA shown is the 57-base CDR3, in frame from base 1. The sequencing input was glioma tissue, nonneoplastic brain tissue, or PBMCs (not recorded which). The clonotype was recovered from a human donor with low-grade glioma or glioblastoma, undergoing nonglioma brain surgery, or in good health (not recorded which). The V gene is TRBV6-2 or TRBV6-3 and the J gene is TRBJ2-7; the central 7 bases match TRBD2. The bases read TGTGCCAGCAGTTACTCTGCGGACGGCGGGAGCGGGTCCGCCTACGAGCAGTACTTC. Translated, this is CASSYSADGGSGSAYEQYF.